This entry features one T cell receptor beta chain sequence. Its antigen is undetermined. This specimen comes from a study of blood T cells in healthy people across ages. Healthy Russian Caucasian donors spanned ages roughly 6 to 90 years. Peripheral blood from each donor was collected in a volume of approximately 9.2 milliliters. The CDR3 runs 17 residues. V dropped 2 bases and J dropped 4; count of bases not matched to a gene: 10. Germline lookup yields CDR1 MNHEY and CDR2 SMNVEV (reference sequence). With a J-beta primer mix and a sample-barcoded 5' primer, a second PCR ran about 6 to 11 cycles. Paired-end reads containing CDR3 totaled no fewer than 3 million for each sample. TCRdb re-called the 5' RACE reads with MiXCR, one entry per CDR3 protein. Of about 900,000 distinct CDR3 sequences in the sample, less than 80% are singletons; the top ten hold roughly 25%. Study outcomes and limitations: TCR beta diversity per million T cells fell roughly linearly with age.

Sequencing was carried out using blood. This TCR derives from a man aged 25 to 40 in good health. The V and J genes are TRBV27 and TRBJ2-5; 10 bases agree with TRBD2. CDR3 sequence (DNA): TGTGCCAGCAGTTTAAGTTCAGGGACTAGCGTAACAGAGACCCAGTACTTC. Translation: CASSLSSGTSVTETQYF.